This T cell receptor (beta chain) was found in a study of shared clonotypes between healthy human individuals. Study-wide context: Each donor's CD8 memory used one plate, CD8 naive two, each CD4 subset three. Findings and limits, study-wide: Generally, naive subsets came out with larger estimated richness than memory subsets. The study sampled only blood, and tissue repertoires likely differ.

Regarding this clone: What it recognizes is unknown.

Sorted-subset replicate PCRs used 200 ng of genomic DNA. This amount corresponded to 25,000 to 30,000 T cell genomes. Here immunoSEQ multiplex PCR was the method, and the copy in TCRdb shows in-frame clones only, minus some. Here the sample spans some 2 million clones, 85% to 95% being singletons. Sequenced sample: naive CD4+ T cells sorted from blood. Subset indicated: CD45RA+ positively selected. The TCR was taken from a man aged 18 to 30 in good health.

CDR3 coding DNA: TGTGCCAGCAGCCAACTTAATGAAAAACTGTTTTTT. Translated, it gives CASSQLNEKLFF. This chain connects TRBV6-1 to TRBJ1-4; D gene ambiguous. The CDR3 extends over 12 amino acids. CDR1 MNHNS and CDR2 SASEGT come from the germline V gene. V was pared by 6 bases and J by 4 bases, with 6 bases between.